The next 22 T cell receptor beta chains were all read from a single sample in a study of Ad26.COV2.S vaccination and SARS-CoV-2 variants. Documented treatment: about 20 received Ad26.COV2.S at low or high dose, single or two shots; a few received placebo; per-sample allocation not given. Collection of the samples took place on day 63 after the first injection of vaccine or placebo. Repertoires were generated with immunoSEQ multiplex PCR, while TCRdb's copy carries only in-frame clones and drops some. The table records around 380,000 clones, roughly nine tenths of them present only once. The specimen comprised peripheral blood, sampled in a trial of Ad26.COV2.S vaccine versus placebo. These TCRs come from a person aged 18-65 years who received the Ad26.COV2.S COVID-19 vaccine or a placebo.

V usage is TRBV19 and J usage is TRBJ1-4; possible D gene TRBD1, 6 bases. Germline-derived CDR1 and CDR2 are LNHDA and SQIVND (reference sequence). The CDR3 is 13 residues long. V gave up 6 bases and J gave up 4 bases, with 9 bases separating them. The CDR3 loop reads CASSGQSNEKLFF. The CDR3 nucleotides are TGTGCCAGTAGCGGACAGAGTAATGAAAAACTGTTTTTT.

V and J are TRBV19 and TRBJ1-4; D gene unclear. The ends were cut back, 3 bases at V and 6 bases at J, with 5 bases in the middle. The CDR3 runs 12 residues. From germline, CDR1 is LNHDA and CDR2 SQIVND (reference sequence). CDR3 amino acids: CASSIRDEKLFF. In DNA form, the CDR3 reads TGTGCCAGTAGTATTCGCGATGAAAAACTGTTTTTT. The full variable domain, rest sourced from reference TRBV19 and TRBJ1-4, is DGGITQSPKYLFRKEGQNVTLSCEQNLNHDAMYWYRQDPGQGLRLIYYSQIVNDFQKGDIAEGYSVSREKKESFPLTVTSAQKNPTAFYLCASSIRDEKLFFGSGTQLSVL.

The V call is TRBV6-4, the J call TRBJ2-1; 7 bases line up with TRBD1. This CDR3 spans 15 amino acids. V shed 0 bases, J shed 4 bases, and the junction held 3 bases outside the gene matches. The germline gives CDR1 MRHNA, CDR2 SNTAGT. The chain's CDR3 is CASSDSGGDYNEQFF. CDR3 nucleotides: TGTGCCAGCAGTGACTCAGGGGGCGATTACAATGAGCAGTTCTTC.

The V and J genes are TRBV19 and TRBJ2-7; D is ambiguous. This CDR3 is built from 14 residues. The germline V and J ends were trimmed by 5 bases and 0 bases, with 11 bases remaining between them. Germline V gene sequence: CDR1 LNHDA, CDR2 SQIVND (reference sequence). The CDR3 spells CASSPFKGSYEQYF. The DNA for the CDR3 is TGTGCCAGTAGTCCTTTTAAGGGCTCCTACGAGCAGTACTTC.

In its sample, this clone was seen once. The chain is built from TRBV7-9 and TRBJ1-2; 7 nucleotides match TRBD1. CDR1 and CDR2 from the germline V gene are SEHNR and FQNEAQ (reference sequence). This CDR3 is 15 amino acids long. J gave up 5 bases and V 5 bases, and 11 bases lay outside the gene matches. CDR3 bases: TGTGCCAGCAGCACTCGGACAGGACCCTCGTATGGCTACACCTTC. This gives the protein CASSTRTGPSYGYTF. Full variable domain (remainder filled in from reference TRBV7-9 and TRBJ1-2): DTGVSQNPRHKITKRGQNVTFRCDPISEHNRLYWYRQTLGQGPEFLTYFQNEAQLEKSRLLSDRFSAERPKGSFSTLEIQRTEQGDSAMYLCASSTRTGPSYGYTFGSGTRLTVV.

The chain combines TRBV18 with TRBJ1-3; a possible D gene is TRBD1 (6 bases). This CDR3 contains 15 residues. Germline CDR1 reads KGHSH; CDR2 reads LQKENI. V was pared by 3 bases and J by 6 bases, with 15 bases between. CDR3 DNA: TGTGCCAGCTCACCCGAGGGGGGCCGCCAAAACACCATATATTTT. It is translated as CASSPEGGRQNTIYF. Drawing the rest from reference TRBV18 and TRBJ1-3, the complete variable domain is NAGVMQNPRHLVRRRGQEARLRCSPMKGHSHVYWYRQLPEEGLKFMVYLQKENIIDESGMPKERFSAEFPKEGPSILRIQQVVRGDSAAYFCASSPEGGRQNTIYFGEGSWLTVV.

The gene calls are TRBV18 and TRBJ1-3, with no clear D. The CDR3 has 16 amino acids. V was cut by 2 bases and J by 0 bases, with 11 bases left in between. Per germline, CDR1 KGHSH and CDR2 LQKENI. DNA of the CDR3: TGTGCCAGCTCACCAGGTGACGGAGGCTCTGGAAACACCATATATTTT. Protein product: CASSPGDGGSGNTIYF. Variable domain in full (rest from reference TRBV18 and TRBJ1-3): NAGVMQNPRHLVRRRGQEARLRCSPMKGHSHVYWYRQLPEEGLKFMVYLQKENIIDESGMPKERFSAEFPKEGPSILRIQQVVRGDSAAYFCASSPGDGGSGNTIYFGEGSWLTVV.

This clone has only a few counts. The chain employs TRBV6-6 and TRBJ1-2; D may be TRBD1 (5 bases). Per the germline V gene, CDR1 is MNHNY and CDR2 is SVGAGI (reference sequence). V dropped 6 bases and J dropped 2 bases, with 10 bases sitting between them. This CDR3 comprises 13 residues. Here the CDR3 reads CASSPAGNYGYTF. The CDR3 DNA follows: TGTGCCAGCAGCCCGGCAGGGAACTATGGCTACACCTTC.

The chain combines TRBV18 with TRBJ1-1; weak D call: TRBD1 (5 bases). V was clipped by 5 bases and J by 1 base, with 8 bases between them. This CDR3 has 13 residues. Germline CDR1 KGHSH, CDR2 LQKENI. The CDR3 bases are TGTGCCAGCTCAGGGACTTGGAACACTGAAGCTTTCTTT. Translation gives CASSGTWNTEAFF.

The rearrangement joins TRBV7-9 to TRBJ2-7; D gene ambiguous. The germline gives CDR1 SEHNR, CDR2 FQNEAQ (reference sequence). V was trimmed by 2 bases and J by 3 bases, leaving 8 bases between them. There are 13 residues in the CDR3. CDR3 nucleotide sequence: TGTGCCAGCAGCTTATCCATGGACTACGAGCAGTACTTC. It codes for CASSLSMDYEQYF.

V usage is TRBV3-1 (or the pseudogene TRBV3-2) and J usage is TRBJ1-2, with D possibly being TRBD1 (6 bases). With 2 bases removed from V and 4 bases from J, the gap between germline ends came to 14 bases. Looked up from germline, CDR1 is LGHDT and CDR2 is YNNKEL (reference sequence). This CDR3 region has 15 residues. The CDR3: CASSQMGASGYGYTF. CDR3 bases: TGTGCCAGCAGCCAAATGGGGGCGTCAGGCTATGGCTACACCTTC.

The V and J genes are TRBV7-9 and TRBJ1-1, with unresolved D. Per the germline V gene, CDR1 is SEHNR and CDR2 is FQNEAQ (reference sequence). V lost 7 bases, J lost 4 bases, and 10 bases lay in between. The CDR3 spans 12 residues. The CDR3 protein is CASTPGTTEAFF. CDR3 nucleotides: TGTGCCAGCACTCCTGGAACCACTGAAGCTTTCTTT.

The chain has TRBV25-1 and TRBJ2-3; TRBD2 matches at 9 bases. In germline, CDR1 is MGHDK, CDR2 SYGVNS. The CDR3 runs 15 residues. Unmatched junction bases numbered 1, after V lost 0 bases and J lost 3 bases. The CDR3 loop reads CASSEYAGGTDTQYF. CDR3 DNA: TGTGCCAGCAGTGAATATGCGGGGGGGACAGATACGCAGTATTTT. Variable domain in full (rest from reference TRBV25-1 and TRBJ2-3): EADIYQTPRYLVIGTGKKITLECSQTMGHDKMYWYQQDPGMELHLIHYSYGVNSTEKGDLSSESTVSRIRTEHFPLTLESARPSHTSQYLCASSEYAGGTDTQYFGPGTRLTVL.

This chain connects TRBV6-5 to TRBJ1-2; TRBD1 aligns across 9 bases. CDR3 length: 15 amino acids. The V and J ends lost 5 bases and 4 bases, in that order; junction bases with no gene match: 8. Germline-derived CDR1 and CDR2 are MNHEY and SVGAGI. Here the CDR3 reads CASSPRTGVAYGYTF. The CDR3 region has the DNA TGTGCCAGCAGTCCACGGACAGGGGTTGCCTATGGCTACACCTTC.

The chain employs TRBV7-9 and TRBJ2-1, with TRBD2 matching over 7 bases. From germline, CDR1 is SEHNR and CDR2 FQNEAQ (reference sequence). There are 15 residues in the CDR3. V gave up 3 bases and J gave up 0 bases; unmatched junction bases: 2. Written as DNA, the CDR3 is TGTGCCAGCAGCTTTTGGGGGGGCTCCTACAATGAGCAGTTCTTC. It translates to CASSFWGGSYNEQFF.

The chain uses TRBV12-3 or TRBV12-4 and TRBJ1-2; no firm D call. Trimming left V 6 bases short and J 7 bases short, with 12 bases between. CDR3 length equals 12 residues. The DNA for the CDR3 is TGTGCCAGCAGACTCAGGAGCGCTGGCTACACCTTC. It encodes CASRLRSAGYTF.

The CDR3 DNA follows: TGCGCCAGCAGTGAGGGGGGCGACCCCTACGAGCAGTACTTC. This encodes CASSEGGDPYEQYF. The V and J genes are TRBV10-1 and TRBJ2-7; possible D gene TRBD1, 6 bases. The V gene lost 2 bases and the J gene lost 2 bases, with 10 bases spanning the gap. The CDR3 length is 14 residues. Germline V gene sequence: CDR1 WNHNN, CDR2 SYGVQD (reference sequence).

CDR3 amino acids: CASGLTDRDKTTGELFF. Here the CDR3 DNA reads TGTGCTAGTGGTTTAACCGACCGGGACAAGACTACCGGGGAGCTGTTTTTT. The chain uses TRBV12-5 and TRBJ2-2; possible D gene TRBD1, 6 bases. This CDR3 is 17 amino acids long. Germline V gives CDR1 LGHNT, CDR2 FRNRAP. Between the trimmed V and J ends, which lost 3 bases and 5 bases, there was a span of 19 bases. Full variable domain (missing parts from reference TRBV12-5 and TRBJ2-2): DARVTQTPRHKVTEMGQEVTMRCQPILGHNTVFWYRQTMMQGLELLAYFRNRAPLDDSGMPKDRFSAEMPDATLATLKIQPSEPRDSAVYFCASGLTDRDKTTGELFFGEGSRLTVL.

This sequence joins TRBV27 and TRBJ2-7; no clear D gene. The CDR3 length is 17 residues. Per germline, CDR1 MNHEY and CDR2 SMNVEV (reference sequence). V dropped 1 base and J dropped 1 base, with 17 bases sitting between them. DNA of the CDR3: TGTGCCAGCAGTTTATTCGCGGACGGCCCGCGGTCCTACGAGCAGTACTTC. As protein: CASSLFADGPRSYEQYF.

V is TRBV11-1 and J is TRBJ1-6; 7 nucleotides match TRBD1. Germline V lookup: CDR1 SGHAT, CDR2 FQDESV (reference sequence). The ends lost 7 bases at V and 8 bases at J; junction bases unmatched: 11. This CDR3 region has 15 residues. Here the CDR3 reads CASKFDPTGDSPLHF. Written as DNA, the CDR3 is TGTGCCAGCAAATTCGACCCTACAGGGGATTCACCCCTCCACTTT.

Comment on this clone: Different DNA sequences within this sample yield the same CDR3. The rearrangement joins TRBV7-2 to TRBJ1-2; no firm D call. This CDR3 comprises 14 residues. V dropped 5 bases and J dropped 2 bases, with 12 bases sitting between them. Per the germline V gene, CDR1 is SGHTA and CDR2 is FQGNSA. CDR3 loop: CASSPSTGNYGYTF. The CDR3 nucleotides read TGTGCCAGCAGCCCGTCGACTGGCAACTATGGCTACACCTTC.

CDR3 DNA: TGCGCCAGCAGAGTAGACGAGACCGGGGAGCTGTTTTTT. This codes for CASRVDETGELFF. V usage is TRBV10-1 and J usage is TRBJ2-2; D not certain. The V gene's germline CDR1 is WNHNN and CDR2 SYGVQD (reference sequence). V lost 6 bases and J 5 bases, leaving 10 bases between the germline ends. The CDR3 extends over 13 amino acids.